This T cell receptor (beta chain) was captured by sequencing in a study of blood T cell repertoires in COVID-19. Turning to the study itself: Samples of COVID-19 (acute and convalescent) were obtained from the United States, Italy and Spain. From T cells, B-cell-depleted T cells, or PBMCs came the material, which was cDNA or gDNA.

As processed by the authors: For nucleated cells, counts were estimated from reference gene primer amplification. Libraries were prepared by immunoSEQ multiplex PCR; TCRdb keeps only in-frame clonotypes and omits some of them. V and J calls and clone size are given by that table; D and trimming were obtained from the DNA. This sample has approximately 50,000 clones; just over 90% occur once, and the top ten carry roughly 6.4%. The CDR3 is 12 residues long. Trimming stripped 5 bases from V and 6 bases from J, with 10 bases between. Looked up from germline, CDR1 is ENHRY and CDR2 is SYGVKD. The sequence came from a man aged 35-49 years with acute or convalescent COVID-19. This chain connects TRBV10-3 to TRBJ1-2, with D possibly being TRBD1 (6 bases). Sequencing was done on a sample of peripheral blood. Here the CDR3 reads CAISSQGDGYTF. The DNA for the CDR3 is TGTGCCATCAGTTCACAGGGAGATGGCTACACCTTC.